Following are 26 T cell receptor beta chains from one sample sequenced in a study of control samples from healthy donors and cancer patients (dated by TCRdb to between 2020 and 2021). Libraries were prepared through the immunoSEQ multiplex PCR assay. Held by TCRdb, this immuneACCESS table contains in-frame sequences only and omits some clones. Under half of the omission traces to an unresolved V gene where checked; the cause of the rest is unknown. This sample gives some 120,000 clones in total; more than 80% of them show up just once. The ten largest account for almost 40% of the sample. Sequencing was carried out using blood. The receptors come from a man aged 50-60 years in good health.

The chain joins TRBV6-1 to TRBJ1-1; TRBD1 might be the D (5 bases). V was pared by 0 bases and J by 4 bases, with 12 bases between. The CDR3 consists of 15 residues. Germline V CDR1 and CDR2: MNHNS, SASEGT. The CDR3 DNA is TGTGCCAGCAGTGAAGCGGCAGGGTGGACCACTGAAGCTTTCTTT. Translated, it gives CASSEAAGWTTEAFF.

The CDR3 reads CASSIHTGQGQETQYF. For the CDR3, the DNA is TGTGCCAGCAGTATTCACACGGGACAGGGCCAAGAGACCCAGTACTTC. The chain joins TRBV9 to TRBJ2-5; the match to TRBD1 covers 9 bases. Germline assignment: CDR1 SGDLS and CDR2 YYNGEE. J was trimmed by 1 base and V by 5 bases; bases with no gene match: 9. This CDR3 spans 16 amino acids.

The chain is built from TRBV4-1 and TRBJ2-7, with 7 bases that match TRBD2. Trimming cost V 0 bases and J 6 bases; bases outside gene matches: 11. The CDR3 consists of 16 residues. CDR1 is MGHRA, CDR2 YSYEKL, per germline. CDR3 sequence reads: CASSQDLVREGGEQYF. DNA for the CDR3: TGCGCCAGCAGCCAAGATTTGGTAAGGGAGGGAGGCGAGCAGTACTTC.

The chain joins TRBV3-1 (or the pseudogene TRBV3-2) to TRBJ2-7; TRBD1 matches 8 bases. The CDR3 spans 16 residues. V lost 4 bases to trimming and J lost 1 base; unmatched junction nucleotides: 9. The V gene's germline CDR1 is LGHDT and CDR2 YNNKEL (reference sequence). The CDR3 DNA follows: TGTGCCAGCAGCCGCGGAGGGCAGGGGGCATCCTACGAGCAGTACTTC. As protein: CASSRGGQGASYEQYF.

The rearrangement uses TRBV2 and TRBJ2-5, with 8 bases fitting TRBD1. Germline V CDR1 and CDR2: SNHLY, FYNNEI. CDR3 length equals 14 residues. V shed 5 bases and J 5 bases; nucleotides not matched to a gene: 7. The CDR3 region is CASSYRQGIETQYF. CDR3 nucleotides: TGTGCCAGCAGTTACCGACAGGGGATTGAGACCCAGTACTTC.

The rearrangement links TRBV18 to TRBJ2-7; D call uncertain. Between the trimmed V and J ends, which lost 0 bases and 2 bases, there was a span of 8 bases. Germline CDR1 reads KGHSH; CDR2 reads LQKENI. The CDR3 runs to 14 residues. The CDR3 DNA follows: TGTGCCAGCTCACCACCCGGAGTCCCCTACGAGCAGTACTTC. As protein: CASSPPGVPYEQYF.

The chain couples TRBV3-1 (or the pseudogene TRBV3-2) to TRBJ1-1, with 8 bases fitting TRBD1. V was clipped by 5 bases and J by 4 bases; unmatched bases: 6. The CDR3 runs to 14 residues. CDR1 is LGHDT, CDR2 YNNKEL, per germline (reference sequence). The CDR3, as DNA: TGTGCCAGCAGCTACCGGACAGGGACCACTGAAGCTTTCTTT. Residues: CASSYRTGTTEAFF.

The chain employs TRBV7-8 and TRBJ1-1; TRBD1 agrees at 8 bases. Trimming cost V 1 base and J 10 bases; bases outside gene matches: 8. The germline CDR1 and CDR2 sequences are SGHVS and FQNEAQ. The CDR3 length is 14 residues. The CDR3 coding sequence is TGTGCCAGCAGCTTAGTTGTTCAGGGGGCAGGAGCTTTCTTT. It codes for CASSLVVQGAGAFF.

This chain connects TRBV5-1 to TRBJ1-1; 7 bases fit TRBD1. The trim removed 2 bases at V and 3 bases at J, leaving 4 bases unmatched. The germline V gene has CDR1 SGHRS and CDR2 YFSETQ. The length of the CDR3 is 14 residues. In DNA, the CDR3 is TGCGCCAGCAGCTTAGACAGGGCCGACACTGAAGCTTTCTTT. This sequence encodes CASSLDRADTEAFF.

The V and J genes are TRBV11-2 and TRBJ2-7; 8 bases fit TRBD1. Per the germline V gene, CDR1 is SGHAT and CDR2 is FQNNGV. Trimming at V came to 5 bases and at J to 3 bases, leaving 6 bases not matched to a gene. This CDR3 contains 14 residues. This CDR3 is CASSEGQASYEQYF. CDR3 coding DNA: TGTGCCAGCAGCGAGGGACAGGCGAGCTACGAGCAGTACTTC. The variable domain in full, with the rest retrieved from reference TRBV11-2 and TRBJ2-7, is EAGVAQSPRYKIIEKRQSVAFWCNPISGHATLYWYQQILGQGPKLLIQFQNNGVVDDSQLPKDRFSAERLKGVDSTLKIQPAKLEDSAVYLCASSEGQASYEQYFGPGTRLTVT.

The chain uses TRBV5-1 and TRBJ2-3; 7 bases fit TRBD1. The V segment lost 2 bases and the J segment 4 bases; nucleotides outside the gene matches: 10. Germline CDR1 and CDR2: SGHRS and YFSETQ. The CDR3 is 16 residues long. CDR3: CASSFGALTGSDTQYF. CDR3 DNA sequence: TGCGCCAGCAGCTTTGGGGCACTGACAGGGTCAGATACGCAGTATTTT.

This clone was counted only a few times. In nucleotides, the CDR3 is TGTGCCAGCACCAAACTAGCGGGGGGGAACACCGGGGAGCTGTTTTTT. This gives the protein CASTKLAGGNTGELFF. The rearrangement uses TRBV11-2 and TRBJ2-2; 12 bases fit TRBD2. There are 16 residues in the CDR3. V was pared by 7 bases and J by 1 base, with 4 bases of the junction left unmatched. Germline assignment: CDR1 SGHAT and CDR2 FQNNGV.

The V call is TRBV7-6, the J call TRBJ2-2, with a possible D match to TRBD1 (6 bases). This CDR3 spans 14 amino acids. Germline V gene data show CDR1 as SGHVS and CDR2 as FNYEAQ. Trimming pared 4 bases from V and 3 bases from J, leaving 9 bases between. CDR3 protein: CASSSGVYTGELFF. In nucleotides, the CDR3 is TGTGCCAGCAGCTCAGGGGTGTACACCGGGGAGCTGTTTTTT.

V usage is TRBV15 and J usage is TRBJ1-1; 7 nucleotides align to TRBD1. CDR1 is LNHNV and CDR2 is YYDKDF in the germline V gene (reference sequence). J was trimmed by 4 bases and V by 8 bases; bases with no gene match: 7. This CDR3 is built from 13 residues. The CDR3 is CATSGGAVTEAFF. CDR3 DNA sequence: TGTGCCACCTCAGGGGGGGCGGTCACTGAAGCTTTCTTT.

The chain has TRBV5-1 and TRBJ1-1, with a weak D call TRBD1 (5 bases). This CDR3 has 14 residues. V gave up 1 base and J gave up 2 bases, with 9 bases separating them. The germline V gene encodes CDR1 SGHRS and CDR2 YFSETQ. CDR3 amino acids: CASSLSGRNTEAFF. In DNA, the CDR3 is TGCGCCAGCAGCTTGTCAGGGCGAAACACTGAAGCTTTCTTT.

This rearrangement joins TRBV18 to TRBJ2-5; possible D gene TRBD2, 5 bases. The CDR3 is 20 residues long. V lost 0 bases, J lost 1 base, and 24 bases lay in between. Germline V gives CDR1 KGHSH, CDR2 LQKENI. The CDR3 region has the DNA TGTGCCAGCTCACCACCTGAGGGCTTACGGGGAGCCTATTTCCAAGAGACCCAGTACTTC. This gives the protein CASSPPEGLRGAYFQETQYF.

The chain carries TRBV2 and TRBJ2-2; 8 bases line up with TRBD2. The V gene's germline CDR1 is SNHLY and CDR2 FYNNEI. The CDR3 spans 16 residues. V was clipped by 2 bases and J by 2 bases; unmatched bases: 4. The CDR3 is CASSELGLDNTGELFF. The CDR3 coding sequence is TGTGCCAGCAGTGAATTGGGACTAGATAACACCGGGGAGCTGTTTTTT. Together with reference TRBV2 and TRBJ2-2, the CDR3 gives the full variable domain: EPEVTQTPSHQVTQMGQEVILRCVPISNHLYFYWYRQILGQKVEFLVSFYNNEISEKSEIFDDQFSVERPDGSNFTLKIRSTKLEDSAMYFCASSELGLDNTGELFFGEGSRLTVL.

DNA of the CDR3: TGCGCCAGCAGCTTGGGGAGGGAAGACAATGAGCAGTTCTTC. Its translation: CASSLGREDNEQFF. The chain couples TRBV5-1 to TRBJ2-1, with a possible D match to TRBD2 (6 bases). V was pared by 0 bases and J by 5 bases, with 9 bases between. The CDR3 covers 14 residues. Germline V gene sequence: CDR1 SGHRS, CDR2 YFSETQ.

This clone was seen a few times. The chain employs TRBV3-1 (or the pseudogene TRBV3-2) and TRBJ1-5, with D unresolved. The V end was cut by 6 bases, the J end by 6 bases, with 15 bases between. Germline CDR1 reads LGHDT; CDR2 reads YNNKEL (reference sequence). The CDR3 is 14 amino acids. CDR3 protein: CASSLGREGQPQHF. DNA for the CDR3: TGTGCCAGCAGTCTCGGGAGGGAGGGTCAGCCCCAGCATTTT.

The chain recombines TRBV19 with TRBJ1-6, with 7 bases matching TRBD1. From germline, CDR1 is LNHDA and CDR2 SQIVND (reference sequence). The CDR3 runs to 15 residues. V lost 6 bases, J lost 7 bases, and 9 bases stayed unmatched. In DNA, the CDR3 is TGTGCCAGTAGACAACGCGACAGGGACAATTCACCCCTCCACTTT. Its translation is CASRQRDRDNSPLHF.

The CDR3 here is CASSLDRGPGNEQFF. The CDR3 bases are TGTGCCAGCAGCCTAGACAGGGGGCCCGGCAATGAGCAGTTCTTC. V and J are TRBV7-8 and TRBJ2-1; 10 bases are shared with TRBD1. This CDR3 is 15 amino acids long. V shed 5 bases, J shed 6 bases, and the junction held 7 bases outside the gene matches. The germline V gene encodes CDR1 SGHVS and CDR2 FQNEAQ.

This clone was seen a single time. The CDR3 loop is CASSVETDNSNQPQHF. CDR3 nucleotide sequence: TGTGCCAGCAGCGTGGAGACTGACAATAGCAATCAGCCCCAGCATTTT. The chain combines TRBV9 with TRBJ1-5; D remains ambiguous. This CDR3 has 16 amino acids. V shed 2 bases and J shed 0 bases, with 12 bases lying between them. Germline CDR1 is SGDLS and CDR2 is YYNGEE.

The V gene is TRBV21-1, the J gene TRBJ2-1. TRBV21-1 is a recognized pseudogene. This CDR3 spans 17 amino acids. The CDR3 protein is CASSKDGAGENYNEQFF. In DNA, the CDR3 is TGTGCCAGCAGCAAAGACGGGGCCGGAGAGAACTACAATGAGCAGTTCTTC.

A single count supports this clone. This chain uses TRBV19 with TRBJ2-1, with TRBD2 identical over 8 bases. The V gene end was trimmed by 7 bases and the J gene end by 4 bases; junction bases not matched to a gene: 12. Germline CDR1 and CDR2: LNHDA and SQIVND (reference sequence). The CDR3 has 16 amino acids. The CDR3 region has the DNA TGTGCCAGTACCATAGGGCGGCGGGGGGCGTACAATGAGCAGTTCTTC. Its protein product is CASTIGRRGAYNEQFF.

The chain has TRBV7-8 and TRBJ2-5; D is possibly TRBD2 (7 bases). Germline lookup yields CDR1 SGHVS and CDR2 FQNEAQ. This CDR3 has 15 amino acids. Trimming removed 5 bases at V and 3 bases at J, with 16 bases between. CDR3 protein: CASSPRRGPEETQYF. The DNA for the CDR3 is TGTGCCAGCAGCCCTCGGCGGGGGCCCGAAGAGACCCAGTACTTC.

This chain connects TRBV5-5 to TRBJ2-5; TRBD2 is a possible D gene (6 bases). The V gene lost 4 bases and the J gene lost 0 bases, with 10 bases spanning the gap. The germline CDR1 and CDR2 sequences are SGHKS and YYEKEE (reference sequence). This CDR3 is built from 14 residues. In nucleotides, the CDR3 is TGTGCCAGCAGCGTGACTAGTGACCAAGAGACCCAGTACTTC. It yields the protein CASSVTSDQETQYF.